The entry below gives a single TCR beta chain sequence along with its context. This sample is drawn from a study of T cell responses to AZD1222 COVID-19 vaccine. TCRdb's copy holds only in-frame clones and misses some; the assay was immunoSEQ multiplex PCR. The table records about 120,000 clones, 90% to 95% of them present only once. CDR3 length: 15 amino acids. The junction had 5 bases not matched to a gene; V was cut back by 6 bases and J by 0 bases. Germline V gene data show CDR1 as LNHDA and CDR2 as SQIVND (reference sequence). This clonotype was sampled from an adult in good health. The sample in question was peripheral blood, obtained on day 0 of AZD1222 vaccination. This chain links TRBV19 with TRBJ2-5, with TRBD1 identical over 9 bases. The CDR3 here is CASSTGTGYQETQYF. CDR3 coding DNA: TGTGCCAGTAGCACCGGGACAGGGTACCAAGAGACCCAGTACTTC.